The text below deals with one T cell receptor beta chain. Its binding antigen is unknown. No base-level quality is on record; no much larger clone is a single base apart. V loses 3 bases of germline sequence and J loses 4 bases, and the interval between the two ends is 4 bases. From a lookup of the germline V gene (reference sequence), CDR1 and CDR2 are DFQATT and SNEGSKA. The CDR3, cysteine through phenylalanine, is 11 amino acids long. Just the 33-base CDR3 DNA is kept, in frame starting at base 1. This sample is part of a study of cytomegalovirus exposure and HLA in healthy donors (dated by TCRdb to between 2016 and 2019). Notes on the research overall: According to an earlier analysis of around 600 of the donors, about 170 million T cells yielded over 100 million unique TCR beta sequences and about 280 Gb of sequence data. Roughly 320 gigabases of sequencing data and roughly 81 million unique TCR sequences made up an early release that covered over 550 HLA-typed donors. Of the approximately 400 genotyped donors, approximately 83% fell in the genetic ancestry cluster associated with self-reported Caucasian donors. The study aimed to test whether signatures of past pathogen exposure could be identified by cataloging public T cell receptors. The T cell repertoires of several hundred subjects were profiled by immunosequencing and related to cytomegalovirus serostatus. A separate validation cohort of 90 to 150 different subjects was used in addition to the approximately 700-subject first cohort. High-throughput TCR immunosequencing, statistical association of individual TCRs with disease status, and machine learning were combined to predict cytomegalovirus infection status. A later analysis re-examined previously published TCR beta repertoires from just over 650 donors and added high-resolution HLA genotyping to investigate patterns of TCR occurrence. The later analysis used no new phenotypic data to find candidate immune exposures, relying instead on TCR beta sequences and their occurrence across donors. An earlier analysis of 587 of the donors used high-throughput TCR beta sequencing to judge whether each TCR beta V gene segment behaved as functional or pseudogenic. Donor age, sex, ethnicity and CMV serostatus were collected together with the repertoire data. A later genetic analysis took genome-wide SNP genotypes for about three fifths of the roughly 670 donors and used that subset as a discovery cohort. All discovery cohort repertoires had been generated using a single sequencing platform. HLA typing covered class I and class II loci at four-digit resolution. The number of typed donors differed by locus: 629-630 for A, B, C, DRB1 and DQB1; some 540 for DQA1; 606 for DPA1; and roughly 490 for DPB1. Five DR-DQ haplotypes were handled as single units for association and clustering, since linkage in the cohort was strong. On average, approximately 250,000 unique TCR beta nucleotide sequences were sequenced per donor among 398 genotyped donors of the cohort, with roughly 18% of those sequences being non-productive.

The paper's findings and limits, for the study overall: Most CMV-associated TCR beta chains appeared to be HLA-restricted in a later analysis, and the HLA associations seemed to be driven largely by CMV exposure. Most TCR sequences were seen in very few donors, while some public TCRs were found in many individuals. Compared with the approximately 600-donor mean, donors in an Asian-associated ancestry cluster had fewer N-insertions in productive TCRs, according to a later genetic analysis. The authors suggested that the approach could potentially be extended to other disease states and immunological phenotypes. An association between a missense DCLRE1C variant and V-gene and J-gene trimming of TCR beta chains was found in a later genetic analysis and replicated in an independent cohort. A further reported finding was that TCR beta sequences accurately predicted the HLA-A and HLA-B alleles for most subjects in the first cohort. The 87-base-pair reads could not distinguish some IMGT-functional V segments, including TRBV6-2 and TRBV6-3, so those segments were excluded. Assigning TCR associations to individual alleles was difficult when HLA alleles, especially DR and DQ, strongly co-occurred. Compared with equally common non-associated chains, HLA-associated TCR beta chains in a later analysis were more clonally expanded and had lower generation probabilities. An earlier analysis of some 560 of the donors showed that most TCR beta V segments appeared in productive rearrangements either about 87% or about 30% of the time, which broadly matched IMGT annotations. Linkage disequilibrium might explain the correlated functional status among segregating V segments, but an unknown experimental factor could not be excluded. Specific HLA alleles were associated with 18,000 or so TCR beta sequences at a false discovery rate of 0.05 in a later analysis. Because counts were too low, about 15 rarely observed V segments, including chromosome 9 orphons, were left out of the earlier analysis of some 600 of the donors. Roughly uniform sequencing depth across donors was assumed in presence/absence analyses, although this assumption may not hold. In vitro tests confirmed that three of the cytomegalovirus-associated TCR beta chains recognize cytomegalovirus antigens. Only TCR beta chains were sequenced in this cohort, and the absence of alpha or paired-chain data limited detectable features. The sequencing pipeline was judged likely to have produced a cluster of highly shared sequence variants as a technical artifact. CMV serostatus was the only immune exposure information available for the cohort. In a later analysis, the rate of TCR association differed among HLA loci, with DRB1 alleles having the most associated TCRs and HLA-C alleles having the fewest. The classifier was reported to diagnose cytomegalovirus status with high specificity and sensitivity in both the original and validation cohorts. Because HLA typing was unavailable for some donors at each locus, only the typed subset was used in association tests. In a later analysis, several top co-occurrence clusters were reported to appear linked to parvovirus B19, influenza, CMV and Epstein-Barr virus. A total of 164 TCR beta chains were listed by the study as associated with cytomegalovirus.

In total, 500 to 700 healthy bone marrow donors made up the cohort. All cohort members were sampled while nominally healthy, although unrecorded immune exposures were likely present. The donor tested CMV seropositive and was one of the 289 seropositive cohort members. A peripheral blood sample was provided by each donor, and peripheral blood mononuclear cells were used for TCR beta sequencing. The Qiagen DNeasy Blood Extraction Kit was used to extract genomic DNA from the blood cell samples. Library method: the immunoSEQ multiplex PCR assay. For the multiplex PCR, a mixture combining 60 forward primers for TCR Vbeta segments and 13 reverse primers for TCR Jbeta segments was used. The CDR3 region of rearranged TCR beta genes was amplified from genomic DNA by a multiplex PCR assay. The Illumina HiSeq System was used to sequence the amplified TCR beta libraries as 87-base-pair reads. Per the source publication's procedure: In a later analysis, roughly 80 million unique TCR beta chains were counted across the roughly 610 repertoires, and roughly 10 million of these chains were shared by at least two donors. Raw reads were error-corrected and collapsed into unique sequences with a nearest-neighbor algorithm that merged closely related sequences to remove PCR and sequencing errors. V, D and J gene segments were assigned by aligning CDR3 sequences to IMGT reference sequences. For a sequence to be retained, a match of at least six nucleotides was required to both a V gene segment and a J gene segment. Rearrangements were classified as productive when the CDR3 lacked stop codons and remained in frame with V and J, and all other rearrangements were classified as non-productive. Following IMGT convention, CDR3 was defined as the stretch from the second conserved V-encoded cysteine up to the conserved J-encoded phenylalanine. In an earlier analysis of 500 to 650 of the donors, sequences lacking an unambiguous match to a single V gene segment were excluded. In an earlier analysis of 500 to 750 of the donors, V segments were called functional above 56.7% productive rearrangements and were called segregating when the between-donor standard deviation exceeded 5%. A statistical classification framework was developed to diagnose cytomegalovirus status using the catalog of TCR beta chain sequences. In a later analysis, TCR nucleotide sequences were compared against IMGT/GENE-DB human TR gene sequences so that V and J genes could be assigned. A later analysis assigned CDR3 sequences and most-parsimonious VDJ recombination scenarios with the TCRdist pipeline. In a later analysis, each TCR beta chain was defined by its CDR3 amino acid sequence together with its V-gene family, and reads lacking a unique V-gene family were excluded. A later analysis removed 592 highly shared, low-generation-probability nucleotide sequences to deal with suspected cross-contamination and a sequencing artifact. A later analysis calculated a clonal expansion index for each public chain from normalized within-repertoire ranks of inferred template counts. A later analysis computed generation probabilities with a VDJ recombination model fitted to out-of-frame rearrangements, and checked the results against IGoR. In a later analysis, TCR-TCR, TCR-HLA and TCR-CMV co-occurrence was scored with hypergeometric tests, and a repertoire-size bias correction was applied to TCR pairs. False discovery rates were estimated in a later analysis by permuting HLA or CMV assignments 20 times. In a later analysis, co-occurring TCRs were grouped using DBSCAN, with TCRdist sequence similarity added in when clustering inside HLA-allele-positive subsets. For co-occurrence clustering, repertoires with fewer than 30,000 or more than 120,000 public chains were excluded, along with five or six repertoires with anomalous nucleotide sharing. TCRdb carries this immuneACCESS record with in-frame sequences only. Its versions omit some clonotypes, under half of them owing to an unresolved V gene in the studies checked, with the rest unexplained. V, J and clone size are those of that table, while D and trimming were read from the DNA. The sample records tens of thousands of clones, approximately 81% of which are singletons. Roughly 20% of the sample rests with the top ten.

The chain couples TRBV20-1 to TRBJ2-1, with the D gene not clear enough to name. This TCR came from a woman aged 25 to 39 in good health and CMV-seropositive. Sequencing was done on a sample of PBMCs. The sequence in DNA is TGCAGTGCTAGTCCTTACAATGAGCAGTTCTTC. Translated, this gives CSASPYNEQFF.